Listed here are 20 T cell receptor beta chains from one sample, sequenced in a study of tumor and adjacent non-tumor tissue in lung cancer. The template was RNA from unsorted bulk tissue. A modified ARM-PCR protocol with three rounds of nested PCR amplified TCRbeta. Using its own MiXCR run on the multiplex PCR reads, TCRdb lists one record per CDR3 protein. There are roughly 120,000 distinct CDR3 sequences in the sample; approximately 84% occur only once, and 20% to 25% lies in the top ten. Input material: lung tumor tissue. Source of these receptors: a man in his 70s with non-small cell lung cancer.

Remarks on this clonotype: The germline gene is not matched at one end of the junction; a read error may be the cause. The CDR3 DNA is TGTGCCAGCATCACTAGCAGGGGGACCTACGAACAGTACTTC. Translated: CASITSRGTYEQYF. The chain joins TRBV11-2 to TRBJ2-7, with TRBD1 as a possible D gene (7 bases). CDR3 length: 14 residues. Germline V CDR1 and CDR2: SGHAT, FQNNGV.

This clonotype was seen repeatedly, ten times or more. V usage is TRBV7-8 and J usage is TRBJ1-4; D gene ambiguous. Germline V gives CDR1 SGHVS, CDR2 FQNEAQ. The CDR3 is made up of 16 amino acids. Trimming cost V 1 base and J 5 bases, with 14 bases left between them. CDR3 nucleotide sequence: TGTGCCAGCAGCTTAGATCTGTTCCGGGTAAATGAAAAACTGTTTTTT. This encodes CASSLDLFRVNEKLFF.

Of note for this clonotype: One end of the junction varies from germline; a read error may be responsible. The chain carries TRBV5-1 and TRBJ2-7, with 10 bases aligning to TRBD2. The CDR3 consists of 15 residues. Germline values: CDR1 SGHRS, CDR2 YFSETQ. The chain's CDR3 is CASSFQRGGTYGQYF. CDR3 sequence (DNA): TGCGCCAGCAGCTTTCAGCGGGGGGGAACCTACGGGCAGTACTTC.

As concerns this clonotype: At one boundary the junction diverges from the germline segment, which might be a read error. V and J are TRBV6-5 and TRBJ1-2; TRBD1 might be the D (6 bases). The CDR3 sequence is 15 residues long. CDR1 and CDR2 from the germline V gene are MNHEY and SVGAGI. The CDR3 loop is CPSGATGIGAYGYTF. Written as DNA, the CDR3 is TGTCCCAGCGGTGCTACAGGGATAGGCGCTTATGGCTACACATTC.

This clonotype has just one count. Its ends do not fully match the called genes, so a read error is possible. The chain employs TRBV6-2 or TRBV6-3 and TRBJ2-1; unclear D gene. The CDR3 runs 13 residues. From germline, CDR1 is MNHEY and CDR2 SVGEGT. The CDR3 protein is CASNRGCYIEQLF. The CDR3 coding sequence is TGTGCCAGCAACAGAGGCTGTTACATTGAGCAGTTGTTC.

The chain combines TRBV28 with TRBJ2-7; D remains ambiguous. Deletions cut 5 bases from V and 3 bases from J, with 14 bases between. Germline CDR1 and CDR2: MDHEN and SYDVKM. CDR3 length equals 14 residues. Here the CDR3 reads CASSLQVSLYEQYF. The CDR3 nucleotides read TGTGCCAGCAGTCTTCAGGTTTCCCTCTACGAGCAGTACTTC.

This chain links TRBV12-3 or TRBV12-4 with TRBJ2-1; TRBD2 matches at 7 bases. The CDR3 spans 15 residues. The junction had 10 bases not matched to a gene; V was cut back by 8 bases and J by 3 bases. CDR3 in amino acids: CASWTSGTFYNEQFF. The CDR3 DNA reads as TGTGCCAGCTGGACTAGTGGGACGTTCTACAATGAGCAGTTCTTC.

The chain couples TRBV6-1 to TRBJ2-1, with a weak D call TRBD1 (6 bases). Trimming took 7 bases from V and 10 from J, leaving 29 bases between them. Germline V gene lookup returns CDR1 MNHNS and CDR2 SASEGT. This CDR3 has 17 residues. The CDR3 loop is CASINIGSQGLVEEQFF. CDR3 in DNA: TGTGCCAGCATCAATATCGGGTCACAGGGATTGGTCGAAGAGCAGTTCTTC.

In its sample, this clonotype was seen many times. The gene calls are TRBV12-3 or TRBV12-4 and TRBJ1-5; 7 nucleotides agree with TRBD1. J gave up 4 bases and V 7 bases, and 4 bases lay outside the gene matches. The CDR3 runs to 13 residues. This CDR3 reads CASKGTVNQPQHF. CDR3 DNA sequence: TGTGCCAGCAAAGGGACAGTTAATCAGCCCCAGCATTTT.

Turning to this clonotype: At one boundary the junction diverges from the germline segment, which might be a read error. This chain joins TRBV12-3 or TRBV12-4 and TRBJ1-1; D is unclear. The CDR3 is 12 residues long. Here the CDR3 DNA reads TGTGCCAGCAAGGGAGGAGTCACTGAAGCCTTCTTT. Encoded protein: CASKGGVTEAFF.

Remarks on this clonotype: Given a much more abundant clone one base away, this may be a read error. The V and J genes are TRBV27 and TRBJ1-4; 9 nucleotides agree with TRBD1. This CDR3 is built from 16 residues. The V segment lost 5 bases and the J segment 4 bases; nucleotides outside the gene matches: 8. Per the germline V gene, CDR1 is MNHEY and CDR2 is SMNVEV (reference sequence). CDR3 amino acids: CASSPGQGRFNEKLFF. CDR3 sequence (DNA): TGTGCCAGCAGTCCAGGACAGGGGAGGTTTAATGAAAAACTGTTTTTT.

The V call is TRBV6-2 or TRBV6-3, the J call TRBJ2-5; D gene unclear. Germline loops: CDR1 MNHEY, CDR2 SVGEGT. V was trimmed by 5 bases and J by 13 bases, leaving 17 bases between them. The CDR3 length is 12 residues. This chain's CDR3 is CASSRSRETLYF. The CDR3 DNA sequence: TGTGCCAGCAGTAGATCAAGAGAGACTCTGTACTTC.

Notes on this clonotype: Possible read error: a much larger clone is one base away. The V call is TRBV5-1, the J call TRBJ1-5, with D uncertain. Per the germline V gene, CDR1 is SGHRS and CDR2 is YFSETQ. The CDR3 consists of 13 residues. Trimming shortened V by 0 bases and J by 5 bases, and 6 bases separated the two germline ends. The CDR3 loop is CASSLASHQPQHF. In DNA, the CDR3 is TGCGCCAGCAGCTTGGCCTCCCATCAGCCCCAGCATTTT.

This clonotype has a single count. Relative to the germline gene, one junction end is altered; a read error may explain this. This chain links TRBV11-2 with TRBJ2-2; tentatively, D is TRBD2 (6 bases). This CDR3 is built from 15 residues. Germline lookup yields CDR1 SGHAT and CDR2 FQNNGV. CDR3 sequence reads: CASSPLAGRTGELFF. For the CDR3, the DNA is TGTGCTAGCAGCCCCCTGGCGGGGAGGACCGGGGAGCTGTTTTTT.

This clonotype was seen repeatedly, ten times or more. The CDR3 is CASSIPGGINQPQHF. The CDR3 bases are TGTGCCAGCAGTATTCCAGGTGGGATCAATCAGCCCCAGCATTTT. This sequence joins TRBV5-5 and TRBJ1-5; D unclear. The CDR3 runs 15 residues. Trimming left V 5 bases short and J 3 bases short, with 15 bases between. CDR1 SGHKS and CDR2 YYEKEE come from the germline V gene (reference sequence).

This clonotype has at least ten counts. The J gene is TRBJ2-2, the V gene TRBV28; 9 bases match TRBD2. CDR1 is MDHEN and CDR2 is SYDVKM in the germline V gene. The CDR3 contains 16 residues. Germline trimming cut 6 bases from V and 0 bases from J; bases unmatched to any gene: 5. CDR3 protein: CASRQERGANTGELFF. The CDR3 DNA is TGTGCCAGCAGGCAAGAGCGGGGGGCGAACACCGGGGAGCTGTTTTTT.

This clonotype was recorded once. The CDR3 carries no conserved terminal phenylalanine or tryptophan, so it likely arises from a read error. The chain employs TRBV29-1 and TRBJ2-2; no clear D gene. Looked up from germline, CDR1 is SQVTM and CDR2 is ANQGSEA. The CDR3 runs to 14 residues. The CDR3: CSAVRSGYTRELFL. In DNA form, the CDR3 reads TGCAGCGCCGTTCGGAGTGGGTACACCAGGGAGCTGTTTTTA.

The rearrangement links TRBV6-2 or TRBV6-3 to TRBJ1-2; D ambiguous. Germline lookup yields CDR1 MNHEY and CDR2 SVGEGT. The CDR3 has 15 residues. V lost 5 bases and J lost 2, with 15 bases in between. This chain's CDR3 is CASSRPEQKNYGYTF. The CDR3 DNA reads TGTGCCAGCAGTCGTCCGGAACAGAAAAACTATGGCTACACCTTC.

This chain uses TRBV12-3 or TRBV12-4 with TRBJ1-2; 9 bases align to TRBD1. The CDR3 covers 15 residues. Germline trimming cut 10 bases from V and 4 bases from J; bases unmatched to any gene: 13. The CDR3 DNA sequence: TGTGCCATGAGTGCCCGGGACAGGGATAGCTATGGCTACACCTTC. Its protein product is CAMSARDRDSYGYTF.

The gene calls are TRBV2 and TRBJ1-5; no definite D call. The CDR3 runs 13 residues. In germline, CDR1 is SNHLY, CDR2 FYNNEI. V lost 0 bases to trimming and J lost 10 bases, with 10 bases between them. Written as DNA, the CDR3 is TGTGCCAGCAGTGAAGCATGGGAGCGTCCCCAGCATTTT. Amino acid sequence: CASSEAWERPQHF.